Listed below are T cell receptor beta chains from one sample, sequenced in a study of graft-versus-host responses after intestinal transplantation. Sequencing used immunoSEQ multiplex PCR; TCRdb keeps in-frame clones, though not all of them. This table has approximately 37,000 clones, roughly nine tenths appearing once. The source was ileum tissue, collected less than 210 days after intestinal transplant. The origin of the receptors is a human patient who received an intestinal transplant, so some T cells may come from the graft donor. The CDR3 runs from the conserved cysteine through the conserved F or W. D genes are given only for firm matches. Rows may omit the clone size; those that give it use once, few, many or a size class.

d_call	clone_size	v_call	j_call	cdr3_nt	cdr3_aa
.	.	TRBV6-5	TRBJ1-5	TGTGCCAGCAGCAGCGGTCCATTCAGTCAGCCCCAGCATTTT	CASSSGPFSQPQHF
TRBD2	.	TRBV12-5	TRBJ2-3	TGTGCTAGTGGTCCTAGCGGGACAGATACGCAGTATTTT	CASGPSGTDTQYF
.	few	TRBV4-1	TRBJ2-7	TGCGCCAGCAGCCCTGGGATCCAGTGGAGTGAGCAGTACTTC	CASSPGIQWSEQYF
.	.	TRBV5-1	TRBJ2-1	TGCGCCAGCAGCTCAGGGGCGTCCTACAATGAGCAGTTCTTC	CASSSGASYNEQFF
TRBD2	.	TRBV5-1	TRBJ2-1	TGCGCCAGCAGCTTGCTCGGGGGGGAACGCAATGAGCAGTTCTTC	CASSLLGGERNEQFF
.	.	TRBV6-6	TRBJ2-7	TGTGCCAGCCGGCGGGACAGAGATACCTACGAGCAGTACTTC	CASRRDRDTYEQYF
.	.	TRBV19	TRBJ2-7	TGTGCCAGTAGTATAGATAGCGACGTAACCTACGAGCAGTACTTC	CASSIDSDVTYEQYF
TRBD1	.	TRBV5-1	TRBJ2-7	TGCGCCAGCAGCTTGGACAGGGGTGGAAACGAGCAGTACTTC	CASSLDRGGNEQYF
.	.	TRBV28	TRBJ1-2	TGTGCCAGCAGTTTGGGAGGGGGTAGAGGCTACACCTTC	CASSLGGGRGYTF
.	.	TRBV19	TRBJ1-1	TGTGCCAGTAGAGTAATTCAGGGAAGCACTGAAGCTTTCTTT	CASRVIQGSTEAFF
.	.	TRBV6-5	TRBJ1-5	TGTGCCAGCAGTTACTCGGGCAGGGAAGGGCAGCCCCAGCATTTT	CASSYSGREGQPQHF
.	.	TRBV6-5	TRBJ2-7	TGTGCCAGCAGGTTTCCCAGCTCCTACGAGCAGTACTTC	CASRFPSSYEQYF
.	.	TRBV7-9	TRBJ1-1	TGTGCCAGCAGCGCCCTCCGGGCCAAGGGGCCTGAAGCTTTCTTT	CASSALRAKGPEAFF
.	.	TRBV28	TRBJ1-5	TGTGCCAGCAGTTTATGGGGGGCGAGCCAGCCCCAGCATTTT	CASSLWGASQPQHF
.	.	TRBV19	TRBJ2-1	TGTGCCAGTAGTATAGTGGCGGGCCTCAATGAGCAGTTCTTC	CASSIVAGLNEQFF
TRBD1	.	TRBV2	TRBJ2-7	TGTGCCAGCAGTCCCGCAGACAGGGGGTGGCTCTACGAGCAGTACTTC	CASSPADRGWLYEQYF
.	.	TRBV30	TRBJ1-1	TGTGCCTGGAATCCCGAGGGCTCCGAAGCTTTCTTT	CAWNPEGSEAFF
TRBD1	.	TRBV28	TRBJ2-6	TGTGCCAGCGGGGGGACAGGGGTGGCAGGGGCCAACGTCCTGACTTTC	CASGGTGVAGANVLTF
.	.	TRBV6-6	TRBJ1-5	TGTGCCAGCAGTTACGGGTCAGGGTATCGACAGCCCCAGCATTTT	CASSYGSGYRQPQHF
.	.	TRBV29-1	TRBJ1-2	TGCAGCGTTGAGAGCGGAGTTAACTATGGCTACACCTTC	CSVESGVNYGYTF
TRBD1	.	TRBV4-1	TRBJ2-5	TGCGCCAGCAGCCAAGATGGGGACAGGGAGTACCAAGAGACCCAGTACTTC	CASSQDGDREYQETQYF
.	.	TRBV4-1	TRBJ2-7	TGCGCCAGCAGCCCCCGGGACTTTTCCTACGAGCAGTACTTC	CASSPRDFSYEQYF
.	few	TRBV5-6	TRBJ2-1	TGTGCCAGCAGCCCTGGGATCTATGAGCAGTTCTTC	CASSPGIYEQFF
TRBD2	.	TRBV5-1	TRBJ2-7	TGCGCCAGCAGCTTGGCCACACTAGCGGATCCCTACGAGCAGTACTTC	CASSLATLADPYEQYF
TRBD2	.	TRBV6-5	TRBJ2-7	TGTGCCAGCAGTTACTCGCGTCGGGGGGACGAGCAGTACTTC	CASSYSRRGDEQYF
TRBD1	.	TRBV27	TRBJ2-7	TGTGCCAGCAGTCGAGGGACAGGGGGTTACGAGCAGTACTTC	CASSRGTGGYEQYF
TRBD1	.	TRBV19	TRBJ2-7	TGTGCCAGTAGCTTAGGCCCCGGGACAGGTACCTACGAGCAGTACTTC	CASSLGPGTGTYEQYF
.	.	TRBV4-1	TRBJ2-1	TGCGCCAGCAGCCAAGAGGGGCAGGGGGGATCTGAGCAGTTCTTC	CASSQEGQGGSEQFF
.	few	TRBV28	TRBJ2-6	TGTGCCACCAATACACTCCTCGACACACTCTCTGGGGCCAACGTCCTGACTTTC	CATNTLLDTLSGANVLTF
TRBD2	.	TRBV2	TRBJ2-5	TGTGCCAGCAGTGGTCTAGCGGGGCACCAAGAGACCCAGTACTTC	CASSGLAGHQETQYF
.	.	TRBV6-5	TRBJ2-7	TGTGCCAGCAGTTACGTTTTTCAGGGTATTGACGAGCAGTACTTC	CASSYVFQGIDEQYF
.	few	TRBV5-4	TRBJ1-1	TGTGCCAGCAGTCCTATGACCTGGGACACTGAAGCTTTCTTT	CASSPMTWDTEAFF
.	.	TRBV5-1	TRBJ1-6	TGCGCCAGCAGCTCAGCGGACCTTAGGGATTCACCCCTCCACTTT	CASSSADLRDSPLHF
TRBD1	.	TRBV4-2	TRBJ2-7	TGTGCCAGCAGCCAAAGCGCAGGACAGGGGCACTACGAGCAGTACTTC	CASSQSAGQGHYEQYF
.	.	TRBV6-5	TRBJ2-2	TGTGCCAGCAGTTACTCGGGACAAGAGGAGCTGTTTTTT	CASSYSGQEELFF
.	few	TRBV6-5	TRBJ2-7	TGTGCCAGCAGTTTCGCAGGGGAAGGTTACGAGCAGTACTTC	CASSFAGEGYEQYF
.	.	TRBV5-8	TRBJ2-1	TGTGCCAGCAGATACCGGGAGTTTGGCTACAATGAGCAGTTCTTC	CASRYREFGYNEQFF
.	.	TRBV5-6	TRBJ1-3	TGTGCCAGCAGCTTGTCCGGGGGCTCTGGAAACACCATATATTTT	CASSLSGGSGNTIYF
.	.	TRBV28	TRBJ1-5	TGTGCCAGCAGGCTACCGGGGGCTAGCAATCAGCCCCAGCATTTT	CASRLPGASNQPQHF
TRBD2	.	TRBV2	TRBJ2-7	TGTGCCAGCAGTGAGGGACTAGCGGGATCCTACGAGCAGTACTTC	CASSEGLAGSYEQYF
.	.	TRBV20-1	TRBJ2-5	TGCAGTGCTAGTATGTCAGAGACCCAGTACTTC	CSASMSETQYF